The clone carrying this TCR beta chain was detected a few times. Its antigen is still unknown. The sample comes from a study of identical twins. General study results and limits: Compared with models, monozygotic twins showed more out-of-frame TCR alpha sharing.

A universal primer binding site was introduced by template switching. The final cDNA contained unique molecular identifiers. A single record per CDR3 protein comes from TCRdb applying MiXCR to the 5' RACE reads. There are about 890,000 distinct CDR3 sequences in the sample; roughly an eighth occur only once, and roughly 1.5% lies in the top ten. V shed 1 base, J shed 6 bases, and the junction held 7 bases outside the gene matches. In germline, CDR1 is SGHRS, CDR2 YFSETQ. The CDR3 length is 16 residues. The data were also submitted as part of a second study, on yellow fever vaccine responses in identical twins.

This sequence was found in a woman between 18 and 29 years old in good health. The chain couples TRBV5-1 to TRBJ2-1; 10 positions agree with TRBD2. The sample consisted of PBMCs. The CDR3 loop reads CASSLMASGGPNEQFF. CDR3 nucleotides: TGCGCCAGCAGCTTGATGGCTAGCGGGGGCCCCAATGAGCAGTTCTTC.